This passage covers 6 T cell receptor beta chains from one sample sequenced in a study of CD39 and CD103 CD8 tumor-infiltrating T cells. Libraries were prepared by immunoSEQ multiplex PCR; TCRdb keeps only in-frame clonotypes and omits some of them. The sample holds 6,000 to 8,500 clones, 50% to 80% seen once. Input material: CD8+ T cells sorted from blood. Subset denoted: total memory CD8 T cells (CD45RA-CCR7+/-) from blood or uninvolved lymph node. These receptors all stem from a human donor with head and neck squamous cell carcinoma.

This clone was seen a few times. The chain joins TRBV4-3 to TRBJ1-2; weak D call: TRBD1 (5 bases). The V and J ends lost 0 bases and 3 bases respectively, with 8 bases between them. The CDR3 loop spans 14 amino acids. The germline gives CDR1 LGHNA, CDR2 YSLEER. CDR3 coding DNA: TGCGCCAGCAGCCAAGATGAGGGGTACTATGGCTACACCTTC. Residues: CASSQDEGYYGYTF.

The V call is TRBV6-5, the J call TRBJ2-1; D possibly matches TRBD1 or TRBD2 (6 bases each). V lost 3 bases to trimming and J lost 8 bases, with 20 bases between them. The V gene's germline CDR1 is MNHEY and CDR2 SVGAGI. CDR3 length: 16 amino acids. CDR3 loop: CASSYAGDGRTDEQFF. CDR3 DNA sequence: TGTGCCAGCAGTTATGCAGGGGATGGGAGGACAGATGAGCAGTTCTTC.

For the CDR3, the DNA is TGTGCCAGCAGTCCGGACAGGGCGGGAGGTGAAAAACTGTTTTTT. Translation gives CASSPDRAGGEKLFF. This sequence joins TRBV28 and TRBJ1-4; 8 nucleotides align to TRBD1. Per germline, CDR1 MDHEN and CDR2 SYDVKM. V dropped 5 bases and J dropped 7; count of bases not matched to a gene: 9. The CDR3 loop spans 15 amino acids.

The rearrangement joins TRBV27 to TRBJ2-1; D remains unclear. V lost 5 bases to trimming and J lost 5 bases, with 13 bases between them. Germline assignment: CDR1 MNHEY and CDR2 SMNVEV (reference sequence). The CDR3 covers 14 residues. The CDR3 protein is CASSTWNINNEQFF. The CDR3 nucleotides read TGTGCCAGCAGTACCTGGAACATAAACAATGAGCAGTTCTTC.

This clone was seen more than once but under ten times. V and J are TRBV6-5 and TRBJ2-1, with unresolved D. The ends were cut back, 2 bases at V and 8 bases at J, with 10 bases in the middle. This CDR3 is 13 amino acids long. CDR1 is MNHEY, CDR2 SVGAGI, per germline. The CDR3 loop reads CASSYPGHHEQFF. CDR3 nucleotides: TGTGCCAGCAGTTACCCGGGCCACCATGAGCAGTTCTTC.

The chain combines TRBV12-1 with TRBJ1-1; the D call TRBD1 from the table was never checked on the DNA. TRBV12-1 is tagged as a pseudogene. The CDR3 contains 22 residues. CDR3: CASSAPGKELFPTGGNYTEAFF. CDR3 DNA: TGTGCCAGCAGCGCCCCGGGTAAGGAGCTTTTTCCGACAGGGGGCAACTACACTGAAGCTTTCTTT.